Below, 16 T cell receptor beta chains from the same sample are listed, as sequenced in a study of cytomegalovirus exposure and HLA in healthy donors. PCR used 60 Vbeta primers and 13 Jbeta primers. The method was immunoSEQ multiplex PCR; TCRdb's version includes in-frame clones alone and lacks a portion of them. Here the sample spans roughly 200,000 clones, around 74% being singletons. Sequencing used PBMCs. The source is a male donor in good health and CMV-seronegative.

CDR3 nucleotides: TGTGCCTGGGCATTTCGGGGGGCAACTAATGAAAAACTGTTTTTT. Amino acid sequence: CAWAFRGATNEKLFF. The chain links TRBV30 to TRBJ1-4, with D tentatively TRBD1 (5 bases). V lost 5 bases to trimming and J lost 0 bases, with 13 bases between them. Germline loops: CDR1 GTSNPN, CDR2 SVGIG (reference sequence). This CDR3 is 15 amino acids long.

The chain joins TRBV21-1 to TRBJ1-5; the listed D gene, TRBD1, was not tested against the DNA. TRBV21-1 is a pseudogene segment. The CDR3 consists of 15 residues. The CDR3 coding sequence is TGTGCCAGCAGCGCATGGGTAGGGGACAATCAGCCCCAGCATTTT. This codes for CASSAWVGDNQPQHF.

V gene TRBV6-5 combines with J gene TRBJ1-1; 7 nucleotides agree with TRBD1. V lost 2 bases, J lost 2 bases, and 5 bases stayed unmatched. The CDR3 covers 15 residues. The V gene's germline CDR1 is MNHEY and CDR2 SVGAGI. The CDR3 nucleotides are TGTGCCAGCAGTTACGACAGGGCCATCAACACTGAAGCTTTCTTT. It yields the protein CASSYDRAINTEAFF.

This clone has only a few counts. V is TRBV29-1 and J is TRBJ1-1; D call uncertain. The CDR3 covers 10 residues. The V and J ends lost 4 bases and 10 bases respectively, with 10 bases between them. Germline CDR1 and CDR2: SQVTM and ANQGSEA. CDR3 in DNA: TGCAGCGTTGTTGGGCCCGGAGCTTTCTTT. Protein product: CSVVGPGAFF.

V and J are TRBV28 and TRBJ1-5; the D gene is possibly TRBD1 (6 bases). Trimming removed 6 bases from V and 4 bases from J, with 10 bases in between. The CDR3 is 13 amino acids. Germline-derived CDR1 and CDR2 are MDHEN and SYDVKM. CDR3 DNA: TGTGCCAGCAGACGTGACAGGAATCAGCCCCAGCATTTT. Encoded protein: CASRRDRNQPQHF.

This chain links TRBV19 with TRBJ1-2; D is undetermined. Germline-derived CDR1 and CDR2 are LNHDA and SQIVND (reference sequence). This CDR3 is built from 15 residues. V was clipped by 7 bases and J by 4 bases, with 19 bases between them. In nucleotides, the CDR3 is TGTGCCAGTACCACGGGTCAGGAGGGAATCTATGGCTACACCTTC. Amino acids: CASTTGQEGIYGYTF.

The chain is built from TRBV6-5 and TRBJ2-4, with a weak D call TRBD1 (5 bases). With 5 bases removed from V and 2 bases from J, the gap between germline ends came to 10 bases. CDR1 MNHEY and CDR2 SVGAGI come from the germline V gene. The CDR3 covers 14 residues. The CDR3 nucleotides are TGTGCCAGCAGTGAGCAGGGTTCCAAAAACATTCAGTACTTC. Translated: CASSEQGSKNIQYF.

This clone was observed a few times. The chain couples TRBV7-8 to TRBJ1-3; unclear D gene. The ends were cut back, 0 bases at V and 0 bases at J, with 6 bases in the middle. This CDR3 is 15 amino acids long. Germline CDR1 is SGHVS and CDR2 is FQNEAQ. CDR3 protein: CASSLAVSSGNTIYF. CDR3 bases: TGTGCCAGCAGCTTAGCGGTCAGCTCTGGAAACACCATATATTTT. The entire variable domain, with the rest obtained from reference TRBV7-8 and TRBJ1-3, is as follows: GAGVSQSPRYKVAKRGQDVALRCDPISGHVSLFWYQQALGQGPEFLTYFQNEAQLDKSGLPSDRFFAERPEGSVSTLKIQRTQQEDSAVYLCASSLAVSSGNTIYFGEGSWLTVV.

The rearrangement joins TRBV30 to TRBJ2-5; TRBD1 matches at 9 bases. This CDR3 contains 13 residues. Looked up from germline, CDR1 is GTSNPN and CDR2 is SVGIG (reference sequence). Unmatched junction bases numbered 0, after V lost 0 bases and J lost 4 bases. Here the CDR3 DNA reads TGTGCCTGGAGTGTACAGGGGGCAGAGACCCAGTACTTC. Its translation is CAWSVQGAETQYF.

Only a few counts were recorded for this clone. The chain uses TRBV7-9 and TRBJ2-4; 12 bases match TRBD2. The germline CDR1 and CDR2 sequences are SEHNR and FQNEAQ (reference sequence). Trimming at V came to 5 bases and at J to 3 bases, leaving 8 bases not matched to a gene. The CDR3 has 17 residues. CDR3 DNA: TGTGCCAGCAGCCCTCGACTAGCGGGAGACATCAAAAACATTCAGTACTTC. This gives the protein CASSPRLAGDIKNIQYF.

This chain connects TRBV4-2 to TRBJ1-5; 9 positions agree with TRBD1. This CDR3 spans 15 amino acids. Germline loops: CDR1 LGHNA, CDR2 YNFKEQ. J was trimmed by 5 bases and V by 1 base; bases with no gene match: 3. DNA of the CDR3: TGTGCCAGCAGCCAAGTCGGGGACAGGGATCAGCCCCAGCATTTT. This translates into CASSQVGDRDQPQHF.

The gene calls are TRBV15 and TRBJ1-5; D gene ambiguous. Germline V gene sequence: CDR1 LNHNV, CDR2 YYDKDF (reference sequence). The CDR3 spans 15 residues. V shed 3 bases and J shed 4 bases, with 13 bases lying between them. The DNA for the CDR3 is TGTGCCACCAGCAGGGAAGGCGGATTAAATCAGCCCCAGCATTTT. This translates into CATSREGGLNQPQHF.

The V call is TRBV5-1, the J call TRBJ1-1; no clear D gene. The CDR3 length is 15 residues. Germline assignment: CDR1 SGHRS and CDR2 YFSETQ. V was trimmed by 0 bases and J by 2 bases, leaving 11 bases between them. The CDR3 is CASSLDPSTNTEAFF. The CDR3 nucleotides read TGCGCCAGCAGCTTGGACCCGTCTACTAACACTGAAGCTTTCTTT.

The chain employs TRBV13 and TRBJ2-7; the D is unclear. V was pared by 8 bases and J by 3 bases, with 11 bases between. The CDR3 extends over 12 amino acids. Germline lookup yields CDR1 PRHDT and CDR2 FYEKMQ (reference sequence). The CDR3 DNA sequence: TGTGCCAGCTCTCCGCGGAACTACGAGCAGTACTTC. It translates to CASSPRNYEQYF.

The sample holds a few counts of this clone. V is TRBV19 and J is TRBJ2-1; 10 bases fit TRBD2. The germline V gene has CDR1 LNHDA and CDR2 SQIVND (reference sequence). Trimming removed 3 bases from V and 6 bases from J; junction bases left unmatched: 14. This CDR3 is built from 18 residues. The CDR3 spells CASSILWASGSLSNEQFF. In DNA, the CDR3 is TGTGCCAGTAGTATCTTATGGGCTAGCGGGAGTCTGTCCAATGAGCAGTTCTTC.

This clone showed up many times. The chain recombines TRBV2 with TRBJ1-5, with 9 bases that match TRBD1. Germline trimming cut 6 bases from V and 4 bases from J; bases unmatched to any gene: 1. Germline-derived CDR1 and CDR2 are SNHLY and FYNNEI. This CDR3 has 13 residues. The CDR3 DNA reads TGTGCCAGCAGCGGGACAGGGAATCAGCCCCAGCATTTT. This codes for CASSGTGNQPQHF.